This TCR beta chain was sequenced in a study of T-cell memory formation after mild COVID-19. Overall study results and limits: The SARS-CoV-2 specificity of second-wave clones reaching peak at day 37 remained unverified.

V gave up 8 bases and J gave up 6 bases; unmatched junction bases: 4. The CDR3 spans 12 residues. Looked up from germline, CDR1 is ENHRY and CDR2 is SYGVKD. This clonotype was recorded a few times. Its antigen is currently unknown. TCRdb re-called the 5' RACE reads through MiXCR, storing one row per CDR3 protein. Of 250,000 or so distinct CDR3 sequences in the sample, approximately 10% are singletons; the top ten hold 20% to 25%. The specimen sequenced was PBMCs or a T cell subset sorted from them (not recorded which). The source of this sequence is a young man who had mild COVID-19 (a few samples of this study predate the infection). Cell type and time point are not known. This rearrangement joins TRBV10-3 to TRBJ2-3; 8 bases are shared with TRBD2. CDR3 protein: CAIGGGRDTQYF. The CDR3 DNA reads TGTGCCATCGGCGGGGGGAGGGATACGCAGTATTTT.